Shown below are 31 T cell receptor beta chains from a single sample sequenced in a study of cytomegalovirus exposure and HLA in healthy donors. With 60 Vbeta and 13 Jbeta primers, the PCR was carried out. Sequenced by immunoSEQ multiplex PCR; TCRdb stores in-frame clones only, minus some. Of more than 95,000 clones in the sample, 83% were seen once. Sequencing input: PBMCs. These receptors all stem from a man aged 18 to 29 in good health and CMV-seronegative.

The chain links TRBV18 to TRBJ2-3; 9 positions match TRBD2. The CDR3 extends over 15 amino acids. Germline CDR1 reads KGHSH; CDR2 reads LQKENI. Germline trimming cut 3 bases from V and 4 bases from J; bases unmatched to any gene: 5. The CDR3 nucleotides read TGTGCCAGCTCACCGTTCGCGGGAGGGCCAGATACGCAGTATTTT. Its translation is CASSPFAGGPDTQYF.

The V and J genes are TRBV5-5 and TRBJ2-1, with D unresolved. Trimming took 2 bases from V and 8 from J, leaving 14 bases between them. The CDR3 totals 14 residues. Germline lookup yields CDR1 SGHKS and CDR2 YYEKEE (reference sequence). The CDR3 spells CASSFRLVIDEQFF. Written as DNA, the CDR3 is TGTGCCAGCAGCTTCAGGTTGGTGATCGATGAGCAGTTCTTC.

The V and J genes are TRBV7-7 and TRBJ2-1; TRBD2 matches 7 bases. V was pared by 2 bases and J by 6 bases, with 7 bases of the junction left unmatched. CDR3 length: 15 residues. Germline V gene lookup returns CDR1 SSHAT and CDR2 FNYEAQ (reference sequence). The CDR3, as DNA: TGTGCCAGCAGCTTACAGGGAGGGCCGGGCAATGAGCAGTTCTTC. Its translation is CASSLQGGPGNEQFF.

CDR3 sequence reads: CASSLDPSGYEQYF. The CDR3 region has the DNA TGTGCCAGCAGCTTAGATCCTAGCGGATACGAGCAGTACTTC. The chain is built from TRBV11-3 and TRBJ2-7; 7 bases fit TRBD2. The CDR3 spans 14 residues. Looked up from germline, CDR1 is SGHNT and CDR2 is YENEEA. Trimming cost V 0 bases and J 4 bases; bases outside gene matches: 3.

This CDR3 is CASSLLGQGRTEAFF. The CDR3 DNA reads as TGTGCCAGCAGCTTATTAGGCCAGGGAAGGACTGAAGCTTTCTTT. The V call is TRBV7-3, the J call TRBJ1-1; D is perhaps TRBD1 (5 bases). This CDR3 has 15 residues. Trimming took 2 bases from V and 5 from J, leaving 15 bases between them. Germline-derived CDR1 and CDR2 are SGHTA and FQGTGA.

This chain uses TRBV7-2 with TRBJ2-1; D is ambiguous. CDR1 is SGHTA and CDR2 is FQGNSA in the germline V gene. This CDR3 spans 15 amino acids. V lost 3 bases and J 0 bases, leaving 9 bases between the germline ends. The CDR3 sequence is CASSFLSSSYNEQFF. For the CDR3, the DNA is TGTGCCAGCAGCTTTCTTTCCAGCTCCTACAATGAGCAGTTCTTC.

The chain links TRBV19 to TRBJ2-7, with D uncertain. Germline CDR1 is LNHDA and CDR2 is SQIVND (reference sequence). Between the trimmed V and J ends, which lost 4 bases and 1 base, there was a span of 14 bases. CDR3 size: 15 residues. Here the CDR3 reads CASSTPSPTSYEQYF. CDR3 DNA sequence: TGTGCCAGTAGTACCCCTTCTCCCACATCCTACGAGCAGTACTTC.

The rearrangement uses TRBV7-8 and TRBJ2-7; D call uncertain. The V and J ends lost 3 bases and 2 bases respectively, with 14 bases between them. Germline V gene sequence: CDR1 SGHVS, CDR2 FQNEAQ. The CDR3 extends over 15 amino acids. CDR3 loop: CASSFYPEFPYEQYF. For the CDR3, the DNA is TGTGCCAGCAGCTTTTATCCGGAGTTCCCCTACGAGCAGTACTTC.

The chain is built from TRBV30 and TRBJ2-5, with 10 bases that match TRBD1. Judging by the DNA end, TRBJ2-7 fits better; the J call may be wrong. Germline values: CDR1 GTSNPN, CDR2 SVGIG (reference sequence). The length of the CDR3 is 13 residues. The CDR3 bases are TGTGCCTGGGGACAGGGGGTTACCTACGAGCAGTACTTC. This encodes CAWGQGVTYEQYF.

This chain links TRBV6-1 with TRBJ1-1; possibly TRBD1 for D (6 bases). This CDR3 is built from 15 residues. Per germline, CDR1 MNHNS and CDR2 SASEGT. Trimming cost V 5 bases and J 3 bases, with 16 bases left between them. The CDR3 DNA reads TGTGCCAGCAGTTCCCGCGGGGGGGCCTACACTGAAGCTTTCTTT. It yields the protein CASSSRGGAYTEAFF.

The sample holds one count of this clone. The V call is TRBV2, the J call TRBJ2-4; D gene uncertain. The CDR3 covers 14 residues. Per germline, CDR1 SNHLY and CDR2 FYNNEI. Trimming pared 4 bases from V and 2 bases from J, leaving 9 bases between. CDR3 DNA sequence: TGTGCCAGCAGTGGTGGCATTACCAAAAACATTCAGTACTTC. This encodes CASSGGITKNIQYF.

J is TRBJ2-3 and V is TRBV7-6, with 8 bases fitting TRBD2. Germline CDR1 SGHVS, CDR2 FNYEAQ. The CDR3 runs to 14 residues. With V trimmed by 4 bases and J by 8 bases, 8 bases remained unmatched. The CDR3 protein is CASSYSAGEVTQYF. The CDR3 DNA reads TGTGCCAGCAGCTACTCAGCGGGGGAGGTTACGCAGTATTTT.

CDR3 DNA sequence: TGTGCCAGCAGTGCAGCGGGAGAACGCTACAATGAGCAGTTCTTC. Translated, it gives CASSAAGERYNEQFF. This rearrangement joins TRBV6-4 to TRBJ2-1, with 8 positions matching TRBD2. Germline-derived CDR1 and CDR2 are MRHNA and SNTAGT. The trim removed 4 bases at V and 3 bases at J, leaving 5 bases unmatched. CDR3 length: 15 amino acids.

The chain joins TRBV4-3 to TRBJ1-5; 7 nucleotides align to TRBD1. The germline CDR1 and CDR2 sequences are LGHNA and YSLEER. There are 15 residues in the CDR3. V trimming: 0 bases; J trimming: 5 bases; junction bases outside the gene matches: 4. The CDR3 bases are TGCGCCAGCAGCCAAGAAGGGGGCGCCTATCAGCCCCAGCATTTT. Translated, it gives CASSQEGGAYQPQHF.

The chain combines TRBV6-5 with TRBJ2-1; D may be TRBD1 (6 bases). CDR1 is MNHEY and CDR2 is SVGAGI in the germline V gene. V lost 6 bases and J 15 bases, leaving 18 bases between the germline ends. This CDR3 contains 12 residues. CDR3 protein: CASSPAGAIPFF. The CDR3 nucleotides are TGTGCCAGCAGCCCCGCAGGGGCTATACCGTTCTTC.

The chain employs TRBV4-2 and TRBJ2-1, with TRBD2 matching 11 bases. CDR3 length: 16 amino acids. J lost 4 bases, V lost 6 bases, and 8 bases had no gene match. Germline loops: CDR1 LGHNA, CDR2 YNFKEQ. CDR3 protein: CASSPPGLAEYNEQFF. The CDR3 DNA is TGTGCCAGCAGTCCCCCGGGACTAGCGGAATACAATGAGCAGTTCTTC.

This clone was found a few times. The chain's CDR3 is CASSQDLTGTEKLFF. The DNA for the CDR3 is TGCGCCAGCAGCCAAGATCTGACAGGTACTGAAAAACTGTTTTTT. This sequence joins TRBV4-3 and TRBJ1-4, with a possible D match to TRBD1 (6 bases). From germline, CDR1 is LGHNA and CDR2 YSLEER. Trimming stripped 0 bases from V and 7 bases from J, with 12 bases between. The CDR3 sequence is 15 residues long.

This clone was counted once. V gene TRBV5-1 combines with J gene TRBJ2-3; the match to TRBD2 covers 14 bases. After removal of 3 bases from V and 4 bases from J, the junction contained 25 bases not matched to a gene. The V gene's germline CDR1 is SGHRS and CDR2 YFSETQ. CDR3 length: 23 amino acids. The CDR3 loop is CASSSAVPGPGLAGDSGADTQYF. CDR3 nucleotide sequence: TGCGCCAGCAGCTCCGCCGTACCTGGTCCGGGACTAGCGGGAGATTCAGGGGCAGATACGCAGTATTTT.

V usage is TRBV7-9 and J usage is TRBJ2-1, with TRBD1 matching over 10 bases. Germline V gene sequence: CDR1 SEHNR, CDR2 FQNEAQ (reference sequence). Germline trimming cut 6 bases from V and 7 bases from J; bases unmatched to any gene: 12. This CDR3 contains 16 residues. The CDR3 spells CASRGGRQGAQNEQFF. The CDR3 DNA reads TGTGCCAGCAGGGGGGGGAGACAGGGGGCTCAGAATGAGCAGTTCTTC.

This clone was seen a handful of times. The CDR3 loop is CASRGQGDYGYTF. DNA for the CDR3: TGTGCCAGTAGGGGACAGGGGGACTATGGCTACACCTTC. The V call is TRBV19, the J call TRBJ1-2, with 11 bases matching TRBD1. The J segment lost 3 bases and the V segment lost 6 bases, leaving 0 bases of the junction unmatched. The CDR3 has 13 residues. Germline CDR1 reads LNHDA; CDR2 reads SQIVND (reference sequence).

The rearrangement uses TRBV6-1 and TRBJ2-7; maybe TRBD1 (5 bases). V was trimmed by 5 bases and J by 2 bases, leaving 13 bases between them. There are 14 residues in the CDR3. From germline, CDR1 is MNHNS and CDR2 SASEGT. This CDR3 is CASSPPRAPYEQYF. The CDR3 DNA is TGTGCCAGCAGTCCGCCCAGGGCTCCCTACGAGCAGTACTTC.

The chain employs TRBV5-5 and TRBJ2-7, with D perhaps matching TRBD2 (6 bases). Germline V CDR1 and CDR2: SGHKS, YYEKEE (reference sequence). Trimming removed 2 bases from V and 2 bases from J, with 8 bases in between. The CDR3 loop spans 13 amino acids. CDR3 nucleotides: TGTGCCAGCAGCTTTGGAGGGCCCTACGAGCAGTACTTC. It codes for CASSFGGPYEQYF.

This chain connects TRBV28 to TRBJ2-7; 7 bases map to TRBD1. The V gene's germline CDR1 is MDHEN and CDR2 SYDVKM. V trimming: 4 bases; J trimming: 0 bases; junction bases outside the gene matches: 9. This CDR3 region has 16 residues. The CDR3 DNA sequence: TGTGCCAGCAGTTCATCCGGGACAGATAACTCCTACGAGCAGTACTTC. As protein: CASSSSGTDNSYEQYF.

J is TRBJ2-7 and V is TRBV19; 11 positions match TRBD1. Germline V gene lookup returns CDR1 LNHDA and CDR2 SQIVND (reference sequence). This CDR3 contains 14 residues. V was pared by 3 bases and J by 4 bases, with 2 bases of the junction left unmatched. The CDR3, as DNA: TGTGCCAGTAGTATGGGACAGGGGGTGTACGAGCAGTACTTC. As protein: CASSMGQGVYEQYF.

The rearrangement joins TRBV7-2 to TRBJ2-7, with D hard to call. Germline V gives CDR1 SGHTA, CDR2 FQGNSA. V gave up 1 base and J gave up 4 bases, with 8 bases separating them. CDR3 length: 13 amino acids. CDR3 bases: TGTGCCAGCAGCTTAGATTATCGGTACGAGCAGTACTTC. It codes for CASSLDYRYEQYF.

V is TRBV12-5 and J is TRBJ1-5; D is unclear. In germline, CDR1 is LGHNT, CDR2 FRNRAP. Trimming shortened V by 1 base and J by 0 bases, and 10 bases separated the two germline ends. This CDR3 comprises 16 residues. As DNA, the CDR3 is TGTGCTAGTGGTTTGGGTACACGTGATAGCAATCAGCCCCAGCATTTT. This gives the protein CASGLGTRDSNQPQHF.

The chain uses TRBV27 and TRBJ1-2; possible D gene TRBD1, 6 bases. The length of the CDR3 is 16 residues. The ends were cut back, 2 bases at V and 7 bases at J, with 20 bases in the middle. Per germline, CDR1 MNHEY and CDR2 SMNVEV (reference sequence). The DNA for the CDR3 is TGTGCCAGCAGTTTACAGGGGACCCTTTTAATCGGTGGCTACACCTTC. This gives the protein CASSLQGTLLIGGYTF.

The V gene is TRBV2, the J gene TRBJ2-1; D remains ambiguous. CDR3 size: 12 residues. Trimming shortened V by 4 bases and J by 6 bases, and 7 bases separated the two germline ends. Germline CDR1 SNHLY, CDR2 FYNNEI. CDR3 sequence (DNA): TGTGCCAGCAGTGTACAGATCAATGAGCAGTTCTTC. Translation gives CASSVQINEQFF. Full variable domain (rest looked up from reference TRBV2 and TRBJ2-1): EPEVTQTPSHQVTQMGQEVILRCVPISNHLYFYWYRQILGQKVEFLVSFYNNEISEKSEIFDDQFSVERPDGSNFTLKIRSTKLEDSAMYFCASSVQINEQFFGPGTRLTVL.

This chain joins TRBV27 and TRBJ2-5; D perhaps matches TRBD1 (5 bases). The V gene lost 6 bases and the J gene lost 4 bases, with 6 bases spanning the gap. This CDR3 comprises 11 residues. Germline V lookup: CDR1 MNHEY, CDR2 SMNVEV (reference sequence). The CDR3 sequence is CASSQGETQYF. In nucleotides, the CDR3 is TGTGCCAGCAGCCAGGGAGAGACCCAGTACTTC.

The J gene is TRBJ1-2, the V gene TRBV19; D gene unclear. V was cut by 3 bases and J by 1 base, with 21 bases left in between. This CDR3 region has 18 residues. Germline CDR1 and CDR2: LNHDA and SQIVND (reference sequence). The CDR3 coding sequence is TGTGCCAGTAGTATCCCGGCCTCCAATAGCCATTTTAACTATGGCTACACCTTC. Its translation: CASSIPASNSHFNYGYTF.

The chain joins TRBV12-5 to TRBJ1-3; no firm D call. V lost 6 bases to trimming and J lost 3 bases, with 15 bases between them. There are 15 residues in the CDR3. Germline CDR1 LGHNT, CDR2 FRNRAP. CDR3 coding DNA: TGTGCTAGTGGCGGCGGGAGAGCTTTTGGAAACACCATATATTTT. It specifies CASGGGRAFGNTIYF.